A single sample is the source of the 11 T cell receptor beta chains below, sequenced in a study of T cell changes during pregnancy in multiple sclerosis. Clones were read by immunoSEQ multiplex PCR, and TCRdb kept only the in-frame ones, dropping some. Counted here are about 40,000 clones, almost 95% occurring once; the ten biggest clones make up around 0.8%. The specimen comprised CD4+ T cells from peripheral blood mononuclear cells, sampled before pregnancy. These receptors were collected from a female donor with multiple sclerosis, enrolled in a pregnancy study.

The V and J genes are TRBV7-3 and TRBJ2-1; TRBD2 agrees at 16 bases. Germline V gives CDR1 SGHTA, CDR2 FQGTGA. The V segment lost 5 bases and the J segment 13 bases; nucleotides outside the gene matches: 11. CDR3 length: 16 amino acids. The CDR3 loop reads CASSKDGTSGRGGQFF. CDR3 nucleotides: TGTGCCAGCAGCAAAGATGGGACTAGCGGGAGGGGGGGTCAGTTCTTC.

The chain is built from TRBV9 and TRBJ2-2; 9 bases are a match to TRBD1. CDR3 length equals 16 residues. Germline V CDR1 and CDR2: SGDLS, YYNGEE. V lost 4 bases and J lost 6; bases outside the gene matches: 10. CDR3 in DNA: TGTGCCAGCAGCTCGAAAGGGACAGGGCTGGCCGGGGAGCTGTTTTTT. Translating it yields CASSSKGTGLAGELFF.

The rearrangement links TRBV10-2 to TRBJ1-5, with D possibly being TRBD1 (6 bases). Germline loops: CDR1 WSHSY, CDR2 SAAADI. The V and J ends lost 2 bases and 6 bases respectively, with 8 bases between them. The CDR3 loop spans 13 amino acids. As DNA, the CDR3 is TGCGCCAGCAGTGAGGACAGGTTTCAGCCCCAGCATTTT. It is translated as CASSEDRFQPQHF.

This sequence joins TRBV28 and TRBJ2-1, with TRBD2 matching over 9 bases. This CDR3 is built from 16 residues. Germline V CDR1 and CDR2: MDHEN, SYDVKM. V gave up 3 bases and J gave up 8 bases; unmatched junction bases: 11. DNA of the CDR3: TGTGCCAGCAGTTTGGGGGCGGGAGGGGGGTTGGATGAGCAGTTCTTC. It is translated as CASSLGAGGGLDEQFF. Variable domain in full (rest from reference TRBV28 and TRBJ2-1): DVKVTQSSRYLVKRTGEKVFLECVQDMDHENMFWYRQDPGLGLRLIYFSYDVKMKEKGDIPEGYSVSREKKERFSLILESASTNQTSMYLCASSLGAGGGLDEQFFGPGTRLTVL.

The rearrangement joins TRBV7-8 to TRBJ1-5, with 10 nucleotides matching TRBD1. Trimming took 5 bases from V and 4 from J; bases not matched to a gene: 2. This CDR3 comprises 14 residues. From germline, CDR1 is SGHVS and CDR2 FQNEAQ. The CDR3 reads CASSRTGGNQPQHF. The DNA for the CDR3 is TGTGCCAGCAGCCGGACAGGGGGGAATCAGCCCCAGCATTTT.

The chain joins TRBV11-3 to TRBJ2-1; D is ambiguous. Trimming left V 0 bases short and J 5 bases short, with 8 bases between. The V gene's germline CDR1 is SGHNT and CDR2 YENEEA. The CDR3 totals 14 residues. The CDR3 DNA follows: TGTGCCAGCAGCTTAGAATTTCGCGACAATGAGCAGTTCTTC. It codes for CASSLEFRDNEQFF.

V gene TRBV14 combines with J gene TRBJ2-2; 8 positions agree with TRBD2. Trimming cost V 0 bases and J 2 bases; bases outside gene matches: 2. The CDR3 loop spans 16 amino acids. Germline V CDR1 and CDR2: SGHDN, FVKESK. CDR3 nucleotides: TGTGCCAGCAGCCAAGACAGCGGGAGTAACACCGGGGAGCTGTTTTTT. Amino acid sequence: CASSQDSGSNTGELFF.

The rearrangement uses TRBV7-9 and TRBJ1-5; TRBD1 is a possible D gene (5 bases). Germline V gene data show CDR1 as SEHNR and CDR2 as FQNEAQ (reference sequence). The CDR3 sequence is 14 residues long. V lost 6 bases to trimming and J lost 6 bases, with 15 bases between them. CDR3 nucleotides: TGTGCCAGCAGTTCGGGGGGATTCAGTCAGCCCCAGCATTTT. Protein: CASSSGGFSQPQHF.

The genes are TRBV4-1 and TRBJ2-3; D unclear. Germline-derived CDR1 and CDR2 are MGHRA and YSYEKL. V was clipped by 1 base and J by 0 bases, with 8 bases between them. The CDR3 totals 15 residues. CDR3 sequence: CASSQVRTSTDTQYF. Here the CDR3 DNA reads TGCGCCAGCAGCCAAGTACGCACTAGCACAGATACGCAGTATTTT.

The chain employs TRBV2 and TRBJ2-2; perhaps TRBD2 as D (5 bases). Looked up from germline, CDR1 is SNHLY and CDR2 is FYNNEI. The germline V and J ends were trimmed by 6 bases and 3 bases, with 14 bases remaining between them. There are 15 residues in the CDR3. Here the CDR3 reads CASSEGGIDTGELFF. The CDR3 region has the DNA TGTGCCAGCAGCGAGGGTGGGATTGACACCGGGGAGCTGTTTTTT.

The CDR3, as DNA: TGTGCCAGCAGCTCTACAGGGTCCGAGGCGGAAGCTTTCTTT. It codes for CASSSTGSEAEAFF. V and J are TRBV7-9 and TRBJ1-1; weak D call: TRBD1 (6 bases). The CDR3 consists of 14 residues. Trimming left V 4 bases short and J 8 bases short, with 17 bases between. Germline V lookup: CDR1 SEHNR, CDR2 FQNEAQ (reference sequence).